This T cell receptor beta chain appears in the sequencing data of a study of blood T cell repertoires in COVID-19. Produced via immunoSEQ multiplex PCR; TCRdb's table is partial and in-frame only. The repertoire includes roughly 140,000 clones, 75% to 85% of them detected once, and 7.2% sits in the top ten. Germline V gives CDR1 SEHNR, CDR2 FQNEAQ (reference sequence). The CDR3 totals 15 residues. J lost 7 bases, V lost 0 bases, and 8 bases had no gene match. This TCR derives from a woman in her forties or fifties in a cohort sampled during active or convalescent COVID-19. The chain uses TRBV7-9 and TRBJ1-2, with 7 bases that match TRBD1. What was sequenced was peripheral blood. The CDR3 nucleotides are TGTGCCAGCAGCTTAGCGGGAACACAGGGGTCTGGCTACACCTTC. Amino acids: CASSLAGTQGSGYTF. Combining the CDR3 with reference TRBV7-9 and TRBJ1-2 gives the whole variable domain DTGVSQNPRHKITKRGQNVTFRCDPISEHNRLYWYRQTLGQGPEFLTYFQNEAQLEKSRLLSDRFSAERPKGSFSTLEIQRTEQGDSAMYLCASSLAGTQGSGYTFGSGTRLTVV.